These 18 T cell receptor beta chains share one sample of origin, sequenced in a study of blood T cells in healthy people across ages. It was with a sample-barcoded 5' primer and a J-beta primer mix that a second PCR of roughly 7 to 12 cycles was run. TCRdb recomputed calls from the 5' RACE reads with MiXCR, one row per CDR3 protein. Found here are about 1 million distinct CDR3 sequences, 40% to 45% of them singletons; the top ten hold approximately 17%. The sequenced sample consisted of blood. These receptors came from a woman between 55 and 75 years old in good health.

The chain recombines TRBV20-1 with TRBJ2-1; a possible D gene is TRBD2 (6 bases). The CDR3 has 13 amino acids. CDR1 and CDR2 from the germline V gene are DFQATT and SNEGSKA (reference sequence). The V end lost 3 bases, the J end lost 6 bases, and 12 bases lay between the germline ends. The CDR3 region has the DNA TGCAGTGCTAGTGACGGGACTCTCAATGAGCAGTTCTTC. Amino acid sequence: CSASDGTLNEQFF.

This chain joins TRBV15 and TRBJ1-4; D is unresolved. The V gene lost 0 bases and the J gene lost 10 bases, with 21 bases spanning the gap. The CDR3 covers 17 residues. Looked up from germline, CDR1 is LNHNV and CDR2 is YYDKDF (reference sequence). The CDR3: CATSRDPFETSGGKLFF. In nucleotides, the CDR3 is TGTGCCACCAGCAGAGATCCCTTTGAAACGTCGGGTGGAAAACTGTTTTTT.

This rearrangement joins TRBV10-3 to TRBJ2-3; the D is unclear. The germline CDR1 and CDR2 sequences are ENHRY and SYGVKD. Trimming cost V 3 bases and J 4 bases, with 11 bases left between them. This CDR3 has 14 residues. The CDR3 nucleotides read TGTGCCATCAGTGACCAGATGCCCGCAGATACGCAGTATTTT. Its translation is CAISDQMPADTQYF.

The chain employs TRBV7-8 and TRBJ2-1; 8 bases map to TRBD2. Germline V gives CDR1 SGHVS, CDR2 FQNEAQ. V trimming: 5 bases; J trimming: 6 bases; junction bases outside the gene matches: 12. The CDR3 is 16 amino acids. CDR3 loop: CASSHARGVSGNEQFF. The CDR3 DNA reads TGTGCCAGCAGCCACGCGCGGGGGGTCTCTGGCAATGAGCAGTTCTTC.

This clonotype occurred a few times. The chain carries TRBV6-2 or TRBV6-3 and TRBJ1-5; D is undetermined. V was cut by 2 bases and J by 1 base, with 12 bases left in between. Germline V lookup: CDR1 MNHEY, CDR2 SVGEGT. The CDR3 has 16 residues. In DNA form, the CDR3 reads TGTGCCAGCAGTTACGGCGGCAGTGGGAGCAATCAGCCCCAGCATTTT. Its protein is CASSYGGSGSNQPQHF.

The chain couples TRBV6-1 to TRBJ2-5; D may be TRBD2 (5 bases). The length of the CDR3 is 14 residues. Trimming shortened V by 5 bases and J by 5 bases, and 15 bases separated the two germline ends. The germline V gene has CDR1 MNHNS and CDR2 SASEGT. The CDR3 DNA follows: TGTGCCAGCAGTCCCGACAAACCGGGGGAGACCCAGTACTTC. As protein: CASSPDKPGETQYF.

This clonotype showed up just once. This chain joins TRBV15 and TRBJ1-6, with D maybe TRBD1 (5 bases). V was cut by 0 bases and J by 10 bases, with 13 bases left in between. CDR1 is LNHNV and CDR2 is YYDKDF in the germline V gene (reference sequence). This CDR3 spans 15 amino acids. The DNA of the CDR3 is TGTGCCACCAGCAGAGATAGGGCAGGGAGCTCACCCCTCCACTTT. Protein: CATSRDRAGSSPLHF.

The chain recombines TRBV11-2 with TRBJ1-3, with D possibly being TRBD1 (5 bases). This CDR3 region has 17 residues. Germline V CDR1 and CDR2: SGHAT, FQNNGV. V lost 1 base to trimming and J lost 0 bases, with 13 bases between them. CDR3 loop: CASSLVGTVSSGNTIYF. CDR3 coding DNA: TGTGCCAGCAGCTTAGTAGGGACGGTGAGCTCTGGAAACACCATATATTTT.

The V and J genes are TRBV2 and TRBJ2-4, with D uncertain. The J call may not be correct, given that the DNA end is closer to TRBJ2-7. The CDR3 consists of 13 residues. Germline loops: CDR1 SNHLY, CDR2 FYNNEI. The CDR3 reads CASGMAQNYEQYF. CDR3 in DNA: TGTGCCAGCGGAATGGCCCAAAACTACGAGCAGTACTTC.

This chain's CDR3 is CASGLVGLAEGDTQYF. Here the CDR3 DNA reads TGTGCTAGTGGTTTGGTCGGACTAGCGGAAGGAGATACGCAGTATTTT. This sequence joins TRBV12-5 and TRBJ2-3, with 10 bases identical to TRBD2. This CDR3 has 16 amino acids. CDR1 and CDR2 (germline): LGHNT, FRNRAP. V was clipped by 0 bases and J by 5 bases; unmatched bases: 5.

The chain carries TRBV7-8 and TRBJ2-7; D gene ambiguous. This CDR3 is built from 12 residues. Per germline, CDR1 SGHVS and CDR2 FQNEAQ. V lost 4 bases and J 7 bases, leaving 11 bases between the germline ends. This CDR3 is CASSSPHWEQYF. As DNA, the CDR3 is TGTGCCAGCAGCTCTCCTCATTGGGAGCAGTACTTC.

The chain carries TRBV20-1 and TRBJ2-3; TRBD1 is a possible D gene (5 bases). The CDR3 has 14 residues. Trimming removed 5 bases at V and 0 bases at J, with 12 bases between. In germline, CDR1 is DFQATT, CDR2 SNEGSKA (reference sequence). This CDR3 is CSARQITSTDTQYF. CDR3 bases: TGCAGTGCTCGACAGATTACTAGCACAGATACGCAGTATTTT.

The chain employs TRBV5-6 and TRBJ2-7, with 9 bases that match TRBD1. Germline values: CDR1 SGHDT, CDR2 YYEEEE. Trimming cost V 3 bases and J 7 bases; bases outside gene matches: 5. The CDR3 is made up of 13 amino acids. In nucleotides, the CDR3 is TGTGCCAGCAGCTGGGGACAGGGACGGGAGCAGTACTTC. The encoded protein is CASSWGQGREQYF.

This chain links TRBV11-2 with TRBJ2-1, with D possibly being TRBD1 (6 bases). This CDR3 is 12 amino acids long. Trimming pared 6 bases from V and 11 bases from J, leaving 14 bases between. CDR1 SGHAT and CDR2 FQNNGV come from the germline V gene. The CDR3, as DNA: TGTGCCAGCAGACGTAACAGGGATAAGCAGTTCTTC. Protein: CASRRNRDKQFF.

The CDR3 reads CASRLTGKGTEAFF. The CDR3, as DNA: TGTGCCAGCAGGCTGACAGGGAAGGGGACTGAAGCTTTCTTT. V and J are TRBV6-5 and TRBJ1-1; 7 positions agree with TRBD1. CDR1 MNHEY and CDR2 SVGAGI come from the germline V gene. The length of the CDR3 is 14 residues. V lost 6 bases to trimming and J lost 5 bases; unmatched junction nucleotides: 9.

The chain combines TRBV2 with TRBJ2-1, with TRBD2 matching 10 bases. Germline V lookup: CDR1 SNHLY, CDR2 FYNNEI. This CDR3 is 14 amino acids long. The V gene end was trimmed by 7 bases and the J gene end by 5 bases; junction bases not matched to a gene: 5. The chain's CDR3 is CASIVLAGDNEQFF. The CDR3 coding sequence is TGTGCCAGCATAGTCCTAGCGGGAGACAATGAGCAGTTCTTC.

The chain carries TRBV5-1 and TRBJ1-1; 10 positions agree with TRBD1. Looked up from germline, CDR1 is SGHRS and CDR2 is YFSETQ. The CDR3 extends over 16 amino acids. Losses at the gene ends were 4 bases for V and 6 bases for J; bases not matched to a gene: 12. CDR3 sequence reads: CASSTGTGVYDAEAFF. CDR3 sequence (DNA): TGCGCCAGCAGCACCGGGACAGGGGTGTATGACGCTGAAGCTTTCTTT.

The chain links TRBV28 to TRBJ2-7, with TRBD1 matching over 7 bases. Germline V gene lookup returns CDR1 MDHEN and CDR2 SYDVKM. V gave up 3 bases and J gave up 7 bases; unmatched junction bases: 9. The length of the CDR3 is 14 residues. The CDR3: CASSFGQVGWEQYF. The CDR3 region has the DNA TGTGCCAGCAGTTTTGGACAGGTTGGGTGGGAGCAGTACTTC.